This TCR beta chain was recovered during a study of CD8 T cells in ankylosing spondylitis (dated by TCRdb to about 2017). Background on the whole study: T cell receptor beta repertoires were profiled in healthy donors and ankylosing spondylitis patients so that disease-linked TCR variants could be found. Peripheral blood samples were taken, and synovial fluid was additionally collected from ankylosing spondylitis patients. The full study cohort was made up of 25 ankylosing spondylitis patients and 108 healthy donors. The investigation overall reported the following: Some motif variants were previously reported in synovial fluid and blood of reactive arthritis patients, suggesting common disease-initiation mechanisms. Significant enrichment of the disease-linked clones was reported in matched synovial fluid samples from ankylosing spondylitis patients. Blood from ankylosing spondylitis patients appeared to be characterized by a TCR beta motif composed of 7 to 9 highly homologous amino acid variants. The disease-linked clones showed a CD8+ phenotype and occurred at relatively low frequencies in peripheral blood.

This clonotype came up many times. Its antigen is still unknown. Per-nucleotide qualities are absent, and no much larger clonotype sits a single base away. The CDR3 covers 16 residues, taking in both the cysteine and the phenylalanine. Only CDR3 DNA remains: 48 bases, in frame from the first base. The germline V gene yields SGHRS for CDR1 and YFSETQ for CDR2. V sheds 0 bases and J sheds 4 bases, leaving 14 bases between their ends. Instrument on record: Illumina HiSeq 2500. TCR beta libraries were prepared by quantitative 5'-RACE with molecular barcodes. The authors processed their data as follows. A new computational method, built on a probabilistic model of VDJ rearrangement, was used to identify disease-linked TCR variants. TCRdb ran its own pipeline on the public reads, namely fastp trimming at Q25 and MiXCR clone calling, and kept in-frame beta chains. Entries are consolidated by CDR3 protein sequence, retaining the most common genes and DNA. None of the V and J calls come from the authors' own analysis; TCRdb made them. In this sample the table shows over 100,000 distinct CDR3 sequences, 9.5% to 12% of which occur a single time. The biggest ten clones account for 3.5% to 5% of the sample.

This clonotype was obtained from a female donor with ankylosing spondylitis or in good health (not recorded which). The sample was blood, either unsorted or a sorted T cell fraction (not recorded which). The rearrangement combines TRBV5-1 with TRBJ2-1, with the D gene tentatively TRBD1 or TRBD2, based on 5 matching bases in each. The bases read TGCGCCAGCAGCTTGGCCAGCCAGGGACGGTACAATGAGCAGTTCTTC. This encodes CASSLASQGRYNEQFF.